These 15 T cell receptor beta chains originate from one sample sequenced in a study of blood T cell repertoires in COVID-19 (dated by TCRdb to the early 2020s). Library construction relied on the immunoSEQ multiplex PCR assay. The immuneACCESS repertoire file appears here via TCRdb, limited to in-frame rearrangements. These files lack a portion of the clones; in checked studies, under half of the deficit traces to unresolved V genes, and the cause of the others is not known. For this sample there are 350,000 to 450,000 clones; roughly 90% appear just once. The biggest ten clones account for 1.4% of the sample. The sequenced material came from PBMCs or T cells enriched from blood (not recorded which). All receptors come from a woman aged 18-35 years who had been exposed to COVID-19.

The chain uses TRBV19 and TRBJ2-7; D perhaps matches TRBD2 (6 bases). The CDR3 is 14 amino acids. The germline V gene encodes CDR1 LNHDA and CDR2 SQIVND (reference sequence). Between the trimmed V and J ends, which lost 6 bases and 2 bases, there was a span of 14 bases. DNA for the CDR3: TGTGCCAGTAGATCCGGGACTCTCGCCTACGAGCAGTACTTC. Translation gives CASRSGTLAYEQYF.

J is TRBJ1-6 and V is TRBV6-2 or TRBV6-3; 10 bases map to TRBD1. V lost 2 bases, J lost 10 bases, and 2 bases stayed unmatched. The germline gives CDR1 MNHEY, CDR2 SVGEGT. The CDR3 sequence is 14 residues long. The CDR3 spells CASSYDRGQSPLHF. CDR3 sequence (DNA): TGTGCCAGCAGTTACGACAGGGGGCAATCACCCCTCCACTTT.

This clone was observed once. This chain joins TRBV7-2 and TRBJ1-6; 12 nucleotides align to TRBD1. Germline loops: CDR1 SGHTA, CDR2 FQGNSA. This CDR3 contains 16 residues. The V and J ends lost 4 bases and 7 bases, in that order; junction bases with no gene match: 5. The CDR3 bases are TGTGCCAGCAGCTGGGGGGGACAGGGGGCAAATTCACCCCTCCACTTT. Protein product: CASSWGGQGANSPLHF.

A single count supports this clone. The V and J genes are TRBV27 and TRBJ2-5; the D gene is possibly TRBD1 (6 bases). This CDR3 contains 14 residues. The germline V and J ends were trimmed by 3 bases and 3 bases, with 11 bases remaining between them. Germline V gene sequence: CDR1 MNHEY, CDR2 SMNVEV (reference sequence). In DNA form, the CDR3 reads TGTGCCAGCAGTTTTCTGGGGGCTGAAGAGACCCAGTACTTC. This encodes CASSFLGAEETQYF.

V is TRBV30 and J is TRBJ2-3; D unresolved. V lost 3 bases, J lost 0 bases, and 7 bases lay in between. Germline CDR1 and CDR2: GTSNPN and SVGIG (reference sequence). The CDR3 has 13 amino acids. CDR3 amino acids: CAWRARSTDTQYF. The CDR3 region has the DNA TGTGCCTGGAGGGCGAGGAGCACAGATACGCAGTATTTT.

V is TRBV3-1 (or the pseudogene TRBV3-2) and J is TRBJ2-2; 7 bases are shared with TRBD2. The germline gives CDR1 LGHDT, CDR2 YNNKEL (reference sequence). The CDR3 contains 14 residues. The J segment lost 2 bases and the V segment lost 11 bases, leaving 8 bases of the junction unmatched. CDR3 in DNA: TGTGCCGTCCTAGCGGTCCAAAACACCGGGGAGCTGTTTTTT. Translated, it gives CAVLAVQNTGELFF.

The CDR3 nucleotides are TGTGCCAGCAGTTTGCTAGCGGGGACGGGGGAGCAGTACTTC. This sequence encodes CASSLLAGTGEQYF. The chain has TRBV28 and TRBJ2-7; 9 bases match TRBD2. After removal of 3 bases from V and 7 bases from J, the junction contained 7 bases not matched to a gene. Germline V CDR1 and CDR2: MDHEN, SYDVKM. CDR3 size: 14 residues.

The CDR3 sequence: CASSQVPRPRSLYEQYF. Here the CDR3 DNA reads TGTGCCAGCAGCCAAGTCCCCCGCCCCCGGTCCCTTTACGAGCAGTACTTC. J is TRBJ2-7 and V is TRBV3-1 (or the pseudogene TRBV3-2); D unclear. V was trimmed by 1 base and J by 4 bases, leaving 20 bases between them. CDR3 length: 17 amino acids. Germline assignment: CDR1 LGHDT and CDR2 YNNKEL (reference sequence).

This clone was detected a few times. This chain connects TRBV4-1 to TRBJ2-2; a weak D match, TRBD1 (6 bases). Germline CDR1 is MGHRA and CDR2 is YSYEKL. The ends were cut back, 1 base at V and 0 bases at J, with 12 bases in the middle. This CDR3 region has 17 residues. The CDR3 region is CASSQGRTASNTGELFF. The CDR3 nucleotides read TGCGCCAGCAGCCAAGGAAGGACAGCTTCGAACACCGGGGAGCTGTTTTTT.

This chain uses TRBV7-2 with TRBJ2-7, with 12 bases fitting TRBD2. This CDR3 has 14 residues. The trim removed 5 bases at V and 10 bases at J, leaving 9 bases unmatched. CDR1 SGHTA and CDR2 FQGNSA come from the germline V gene. Here the CDR3 reads CASSPSGRGMVQYF. CDR3 in DNA: TGTGCCAGCAGCCCTAGCGGGAGGGGGATGGTTCAGTACTTC.

The chain recombines TRBV3-1 (or the pseudogene TRBV3-2) with TRBJ2-1; 8 bases match TRBD2. V lost 4 bases, J lost 10 bases, and 6 bases stayed unmatched. Germline CDR1 reads LGHDT; CDR2 reads YNNKEL (reference sequence). The CDR3 runs to 13 residues. CDR3 loop: CASSPTSVGEQFF. The CDR3, as DNA: TGTGCCAGCAGCCCGACTAGCGTGGGGGAGCAGTTCTTC.

The chain links TRBV6-5 to TRBJ1-4, with a possible D match to TRBD1 (6 bases). The germline CDR1 and CDR2 sequences are MNHEY and SVGAGI. Between the trimmed V and J ends, which lost 9 bases and 3 bases, there was a span of 11 bases. CDR3 length: 13 residues. The CDR3 coding sequence is TGTGCCAGTCGGACAGTAGCTAATGAAAAACTGTTTTTT. It encodes CASRTVANEKLFF.

The genes are TRBV4-2 and TRBJ1-1; perhaps TRBD1 as D (5 bases). CDR3 length: 15 amino acids. Germline V gives CDR1 LGHNA, CDR2 YNFKEQ. Trimming left V 7 bases short and J 6 bases short, with 21 bases between. The CDR3 DNA reads TGTGCCAGCACCGCCAAGCCGGGACTAACGTCTGAAGCTTTCTTT. Its translation is CASTAKPGLTSEAFF.

The V gene is TRBV6-4, the J gene TRBJ1-3; D unresolved. The CDR3 runs 16 residues. Trimming took 2 bases from V and 8 from J, leaving 19 bases between them. From germline, CDR1 is MRHNA and CDR2 SNTAGT. The CDR3 reads CASSDPTYFLSDTIYF. The CDR3 bases are TGTGCCAGCAGTGACCCGACATACTTTCTGTCGGACACCATATATTTT.

This chain links TRBV9 with TRBJ2-5, with a possible D match to TRBD1 (7 bases). The germline CDR1 and CDR2 sequences are SGDLS and YYNGEE. V lost 3 bases and J 4 bases, leaving 19 bases between the germline ends. This CDR3 comprises 16 residues. The CDR3 reads CASSAGGGQSGETQYF. For the CDR3, the DNA is TGTGCCAGCAGCGCCGGAGGGGGACAGAGTGGAGAGACCCAGTACTTC.